This TCR beta chain was obtained from a study of shared clonotypes between healthy human individuals. Using immunoSEQ multiplex PCR, the repertoire was profiled, and TCRdb retains in-frame clones only, with some absent. The table records roughly 1,600,000 clones, approximately 98.5% of them present only once. A word on this clone: Its antigen remains unknown. This sample also contains other DNA sequences that code for the same CDR3.

V lost 0 bases, J lost 2 bases, and 5 bases lay in between. There are 13 residues in the CDR3. Germline V lookup: CDR1 SGDLS, CDR2 YYNGEE. CD45RA+ naive and CD45RA-negative memory subsets were separated from CD4+ cells. Overall study results and limits: For naive CD4 cells, roughly 4.6% of clonotypes were shared across four donors. Naive subsets usually exceeded memory subsets in estimated richness. Among donors, clonotype sharing was expected to be affected by sequencing depth.

This clonotype was sampled from a man aged 25 to 40 in good health. V is TRBV9 and J is TRBJ1-2, with no clear D. Sequencing was performed on naive CD4+ T cells sorted from blood. Subset denoted: CD45RA+ positively selected. The CDR3 sequence is CASSVGQNYGYTF. CDR3 in DNA: TGTGCCAGCAGCGTAGGGCAGAACTATGGCTACACCTTC.